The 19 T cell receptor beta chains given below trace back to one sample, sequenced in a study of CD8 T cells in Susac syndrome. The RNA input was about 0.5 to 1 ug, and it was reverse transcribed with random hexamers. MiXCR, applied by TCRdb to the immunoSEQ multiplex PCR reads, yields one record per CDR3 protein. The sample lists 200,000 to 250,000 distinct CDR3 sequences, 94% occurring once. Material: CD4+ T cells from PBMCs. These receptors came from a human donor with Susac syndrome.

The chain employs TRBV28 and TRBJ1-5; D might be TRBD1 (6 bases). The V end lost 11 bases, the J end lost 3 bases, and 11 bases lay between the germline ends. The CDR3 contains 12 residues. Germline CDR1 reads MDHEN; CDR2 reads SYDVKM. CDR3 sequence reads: CAGHRANQPQHF. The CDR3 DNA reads TGTGCCGGCCACAGGGCCAATCAGCCCCAGCATTTT.

CDR3 nucleotides: TGTGCCAGCAGCTTAGACGGGGCCTACGAGCAGTACTTC. This sequence encodes CASSLDGAYEQYF. The chain uses TRBV11-2 and TRBJ2-7, with TRBD2 as a possible D gene (5 bases). CDR1 and CDR2 (germline): SGHAT, FQNNGV. Trimming pared 0 bases from V and 2 bases from J, leaving 5 bases between. The CDR3 sequence is 13 residues long. The whole variable domain, remainder taken from reference TRBV11-2 and TRBJ2-7, is EAGVAQSPRYKIIEKRQSVAFWCNPISGHATLYWYQQILGQGPKLLIQFQNNGVVDDSQLPKDRFSAERLKGVDSTLKIQPAKLEDSAVYLCASSLDGAYEQYFGPGTRLTVT.

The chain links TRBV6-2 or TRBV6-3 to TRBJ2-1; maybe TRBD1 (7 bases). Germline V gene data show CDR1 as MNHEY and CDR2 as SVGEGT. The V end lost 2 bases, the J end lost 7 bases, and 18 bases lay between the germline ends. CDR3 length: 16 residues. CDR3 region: CASSYPGGTHMNEQFF. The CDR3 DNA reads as TGTGCCAGCAGTTACCCAGGGGGGACTCATATGAATGAGCAGTTCTTC.

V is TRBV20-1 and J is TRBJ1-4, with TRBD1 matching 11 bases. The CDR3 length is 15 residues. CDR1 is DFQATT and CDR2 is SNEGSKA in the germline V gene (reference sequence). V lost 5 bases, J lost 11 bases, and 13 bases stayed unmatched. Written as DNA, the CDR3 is TGCAGTGCTCCCGGACAGGGGGCGATTTTGAACAAACTGTTTTTT. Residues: CSAPGQGAILNKLFF.

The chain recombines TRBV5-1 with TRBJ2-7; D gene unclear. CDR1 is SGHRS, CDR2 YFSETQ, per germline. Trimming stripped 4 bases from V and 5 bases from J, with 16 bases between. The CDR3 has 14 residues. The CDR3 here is CASSREEGYHEQYF. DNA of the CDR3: TGCGCCAGCAGCAGAGAGGAAGGGTACCACGAGCAGTACTTC.

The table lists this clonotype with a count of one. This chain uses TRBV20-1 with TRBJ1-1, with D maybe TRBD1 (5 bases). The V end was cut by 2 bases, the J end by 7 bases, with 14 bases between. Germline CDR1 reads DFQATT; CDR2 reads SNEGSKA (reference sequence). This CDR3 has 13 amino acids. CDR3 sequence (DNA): TGCAGTGCTAGACTCGGGACTACCTTTGAAGCTTTCTTT. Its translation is CSARLGTTFEAFF.

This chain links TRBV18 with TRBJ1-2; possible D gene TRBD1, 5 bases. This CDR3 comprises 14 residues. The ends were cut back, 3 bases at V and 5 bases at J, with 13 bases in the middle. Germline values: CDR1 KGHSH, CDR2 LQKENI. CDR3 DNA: TGTGCCAGCTCACCCGGACAAGACGGATATGGCTACACCTTC. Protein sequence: CASSPGQDGYGYTF.

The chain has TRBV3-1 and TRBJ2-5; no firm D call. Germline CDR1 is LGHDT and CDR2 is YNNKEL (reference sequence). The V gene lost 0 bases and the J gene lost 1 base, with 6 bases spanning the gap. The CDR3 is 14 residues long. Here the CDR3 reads CASSQDSSQETQYF. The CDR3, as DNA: TGTGCCAGCAGCCAAGACAGCAGCCAAGAGACCCAGTACTTC.

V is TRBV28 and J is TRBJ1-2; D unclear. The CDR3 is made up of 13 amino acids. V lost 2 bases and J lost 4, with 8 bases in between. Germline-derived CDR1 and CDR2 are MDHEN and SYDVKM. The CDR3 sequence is CASSLGRPYGYTF. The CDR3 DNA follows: TGTGCCAGCAGTTTAGGACGGCCCTATGGCTACACCTTC.

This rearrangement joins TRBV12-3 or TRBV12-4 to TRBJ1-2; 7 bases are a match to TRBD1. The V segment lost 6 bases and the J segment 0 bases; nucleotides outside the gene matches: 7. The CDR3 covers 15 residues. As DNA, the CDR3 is TGTGCCAGCAGACTGGACAGGTCTTCTAACTATGGCTACACCTTC. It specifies CASRLDRSSNYGYTF.

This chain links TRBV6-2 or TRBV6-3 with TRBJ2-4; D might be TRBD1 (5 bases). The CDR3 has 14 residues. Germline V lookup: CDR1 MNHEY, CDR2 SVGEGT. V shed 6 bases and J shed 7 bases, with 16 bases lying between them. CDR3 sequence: CASRHGGAVNIQYF. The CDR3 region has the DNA TGTGCCAGCAGGCATGGTGGGGCCGTGAACATTCAGTACTTC.

The CDR3 is CASSYAASGSYTDTQYF. The DNA of the CDR3 is TGTGCCAGCAGTTATGCGGCTAGCGGGAGCTACACAGATACGCAGTATTTT. The gene calls are TRBV6-5 and TRBJ2-3; TRBD2 agrees at 10 bases. V was pared by 3 bases and J by 2 bases, with 8 bases of the junction left unmatched. CDR3 length: 17 amino acids. The germline gives CDR1 MNHEY, CDR2 SVGAGI.

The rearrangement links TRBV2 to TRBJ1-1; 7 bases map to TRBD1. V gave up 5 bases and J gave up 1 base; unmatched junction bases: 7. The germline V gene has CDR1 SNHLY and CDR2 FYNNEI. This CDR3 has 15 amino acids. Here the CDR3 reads CASSQEGGTNTEAFF. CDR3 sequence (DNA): TGTGCCAGCAGTCAAGAAGGGGGCACGAACACTGAAGCTTTCTTT.

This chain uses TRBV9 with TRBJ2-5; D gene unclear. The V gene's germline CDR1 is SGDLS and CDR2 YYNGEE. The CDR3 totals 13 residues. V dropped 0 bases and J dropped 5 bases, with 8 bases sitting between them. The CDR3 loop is CASSVAGQETQYF. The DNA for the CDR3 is TGTGCCAGCAGCGTAGCCGGGCAGGAGACCCAGTACTTC.

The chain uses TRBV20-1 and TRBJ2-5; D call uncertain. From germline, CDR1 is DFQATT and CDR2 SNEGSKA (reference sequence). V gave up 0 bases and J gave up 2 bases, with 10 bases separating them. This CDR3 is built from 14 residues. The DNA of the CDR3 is TGCAGTGCTAGAGACCCGGGCCCACAAGAGACCCAGTACTTC. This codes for CSARDPGPQETQYF.

This CDR3 reads CASSYSNKGSIADLYEQYF. The CDR3 nucleotides read TGTGCCAGCAGTTACTCGAACAAGGGGTCAATAGCGGACCTCTACGAGCAGTACTTC. This rearrangement joins TRBV6-5 to TRBJ2-7; a weak D match, TRBD2 (6 bases). Trimming stripped 0 bases from V and 3 bases from J, with 24 bases between. The CDR3 totals 19 residues. Germline lookup yields CDR1 MNHEY and CDR2 SVGAGI.

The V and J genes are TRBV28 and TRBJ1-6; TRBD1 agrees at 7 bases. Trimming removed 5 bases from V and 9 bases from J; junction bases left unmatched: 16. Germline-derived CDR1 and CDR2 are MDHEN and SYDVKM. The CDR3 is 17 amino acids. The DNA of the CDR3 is TGTGCCAGCAGTATTATAGGAGACAGGGTCCAGGGTTCACCCCTCCACTTT. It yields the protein CASSIIGDRVQGSPLHF.

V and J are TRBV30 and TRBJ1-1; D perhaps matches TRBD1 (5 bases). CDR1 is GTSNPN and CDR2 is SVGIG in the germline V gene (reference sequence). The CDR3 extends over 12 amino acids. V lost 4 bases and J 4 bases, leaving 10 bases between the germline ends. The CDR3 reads CAWTEGITEAFF. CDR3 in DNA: TGTGCCTGGACGGAGGGGATCACTGAAGCTTTCTTT.

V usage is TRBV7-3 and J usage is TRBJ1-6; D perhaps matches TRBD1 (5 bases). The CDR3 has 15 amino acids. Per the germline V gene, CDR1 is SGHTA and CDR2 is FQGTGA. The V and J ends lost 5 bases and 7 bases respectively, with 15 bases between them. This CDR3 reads CASSPAGGGNSPLHF. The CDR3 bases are TGTGCCAGCAGCCCCGCTGGGGGGGGGAATTCACCCCTCCACTTT.